Below, 31 T cell receptor beta chains from the same sample are listed, as sequenced in a study of cytomegalovirus exposure and HLA in healthy donors. PCR amplification relied on 60 Vbeta primers (plus 13 Jbeta primers). Method: immunoSEQ multiplex PCR; TCRdb's copy keeps in-frame clones and lacks some. Of some 50,000 clones listed, 72% are singletons. The sequenced sample consisted of PBMCs. The source is a woman between 50 and 59 years old in good health and CMV-seropositive.

The rearrangement joins TRBV10-3 to TRBJ2-1; 8 bases agree with TRBD2. V gave up 4 bases and J gave up 4 bases; unmatched junction bases: 18. The V gene's germline CDR1 is ENHRY and CDR2 SYGVKD. The CDR3 loop spans 19 amino acids. The CDR3 is CAISAVGLAHSESYNEQFF. In DNA, the CDR3 is TGTGCCATCAGTGCAGTAGGACTAGCCCACAGCGAGTCATACAATGAGCAGTTCTTC.

This chain connects TRBV5-1 to TRBJ1-5, with a tentative D call TRBD1 (5 bases). The CDR3 has 15 amino acids. CDR1 is SGHRS and CDR2 is YFSETQ in the germline V gene. V was pared by 0 bases and J by 3 bases, with 10 bases between. CDR3 DNA sequence: TGCGCCAGCAGCTTGGCCGCGGGGGACAATCAGCCCCAGCATTTT. This translates into CASSLAAGDNQPQHF.

The genes are TRBV5-1 and TRBJ2-7, with TRBD1 identical over 10 bases. From germline, CDR1 is SGHRS and CDR2 YFSETQ. J lost 6 bases, V lost 2 bases, and 8 bases had no gene match. The CDR3 covers 15 residues. The CDR3 region is CASSFTPGQGTEQYF. The CDR3 bases are TGCGCCAGCAGCTTTACGCCGGGACAGGGGACCGAGCAGTACTTC.

In DNA, the CDR3 is TGCGCCAGCAGCTCGGGACTCGAGGGGCGAAAAAACATTCAGTACTTC. It specifies CASSSGLEGRKNIQYF. The chain joins TRBV5-1 to TRBJ2-4; tentatively, D is TRBD2 (6 bases). Germline loops: CDR1 SGHRS, CDR2 YFSETQ. The CDR3 is 16 residues long. Between the trimmed V and J ends, which lost 3 bases and 4 bases, there was a span of 17 bases. The whole variable domain, filled in from reference TRBV5-1 and TRBJ2-4, reads KAGVTQTPRYLIKTRGQQVTLSCSPISGHRSVSWYQQTPGQGLQFLFEYFSETQRNKGNFPGRFSGRQFSNSRSEMNVSTLELGDSALYLCASSSGLEGRKNIQYFGAGTRLSVL.

V usage is TRBV7-2 and J usage is TRBJ1-5, with 9 bases fitting TRBD1. CDR3 length: 15 amino acids. Germline V CDR1 and CDR2: SGHTA, FQGNSA. Trimming cost V 3 bases and J 3 bases; bases outside gene matches: 3. CDR3 nucleotide sequence: TGTGCCAGCAGCTTCACAGGGGGCCACAATCAGCCCCAGCATTTT. Translation gives CASSFTGGHNQPQHF.

The CDR3 region has the DNA TGTGCCAGCAGCCCTACAGGGACCTATGGCTACACCTTC. Its translation: CASSPTGTYGYTF. V usage is TRBV7-2 and J usage is TRBJ1-2; D is perhaps TRBD1 (6 bases). The CDR3 sequence is 13 residues long. In germline, CDR1 is SGHTA, CDR2 FQGNSA. Trimming left V 5 bases short and J 4 bases short, with 11 bases between.

This clone was counted a few times. The rearrangement links TRBV19 to TRBJ2-7, with a tentative D call TRBD2 (5 bases). Trimming shortened V by 3 bases and J by 2 bases, and 11 bases separated the two germline ends. CDR1 LNHDA and CDR2 SQIVND come from the germline V gene (reference sequence). The CDR3 loop spans 14 amino acids. The CDR3 nucleotides read TGTGCCAGTAGTATGAGGACGGGAACCTACGAGCAGTACTTC. Translation gives CASSMRTGTYEQYF.

This rearrangement joins TRBV7-7 to TRBJ2-1; TRBD1 might be the D (6 bases). From germline, CDR1 is SSHAT and CDR2 FNYEAQ (reference sequence). The germline V and J ends were trimmed by 5 bases and 4 bases, with 15 bases remaining between them. The CDR3 contains 15 residues. CDR3 DNA: TGTGCCAGCAGCACGGGACACGGAAGGTACAATGAGCAGTTCTTC. This gives the protein CASSTGHGRYNEQFF.

This chain connects TRBV5-1 to TRBJ2-7, with D unresolved. In germline, CDR1 is SGHRS, CDR2 YFSETQ. The CDR3 is 14 amino acids. V was trimmed by 2 bases and J by 1 base, leaving 10 bases between them. The CDR3 region is CASSFQASSYEQYF. The CDR3 coding sequence is TGCGCCAGCAGCTTCCAGGCTTCTTCCTACGAGCAGTACTTC.

The chain carries TRBV11-3 and TRBJ2-7; the match to TRBD2 covers 13 bases. Trimming cost V 5 bases and J 5 bases; bases outside gene matches: 6. The CDR3 length is 15 residues. Germline CDR1 SGHNT, CDR2 YENEEA. The CDR3 DNA follows: TGTGCCAGCAGCCCCGGGACTAGCGGGACGGACGAGCAGTACTTC. It yields the protein CASSPGTSGTDEQYF.

This chain links TRBV14 with TRBJ1-1; the match to TRBD1 covers 7 bases. The CDR3 has 15 amino acids. With 3 bases clipped from V and 0 bases from J, the junction kept 4 bases outside the gene matches. Germline assignment: CDR1 SGHDN and CDR2 FVKESK. The DNA of the CDR3 is TGTGCCAGCAGCCAGCGACAGGGATTGAACACTGAAGCTTTCTTT. It codes for CASSQRQGLNTEAFF. The full variable domain, with the rest looked up from reference TRBV14 and TRBJ1-1, is EAGVTQFPSHSVIEKGQTVTLRCDPISGHDNLYWYRRVMGKEIKFLLHFVKESKQDESGMPNNRFLAERTGGTYSTLKVQPAELEDSGVYFCASSQRQGLNTEAFFGQGTRLTVV.

The rearrangement uses TRBV2 and TRBJ1-5; no definite D call. The CDR3 is made up of 12 amino acids. V shed 3 bases and J shed 7 bases, with 7 bases lying between them. Per the germline V gene, CDR1 is SNHLY and CDR2 is FYNNEI. The chain's CDR3 is CASSETKQPQHF. The CDR3 region has the DNA TGTGCCAGCAGTGAGACTAAACAGCCCCAGCATTTT.

V gene TRBV18 combines with J gene TRBJ2-7; 9 bases are a match to TRBD2. The CDR3 is 14 amino acids. Germline lookup yields CDR1 KGHSH and CDR2 LQKENI. The ends lost 3 bases at V and 4 bases at J; junction bases unmatched: 4. The CDR3 is CASSPGGGAYEQYF. DNA of the CDR3: TGTGCCAGCTCACCGGGCGGGGGGGCGTACGAGCAGTACTTC.

The chain combines TRBV2 with TRBJ2-6, with a weak D call TRBD2 (7 bases). This CDR3 contains 15 residues. Germline CDR1 SNHLY, CDR2 FYNNEI. V lost 3 bases, J lost 2 bases, and 8 bases lay in between. The CDR3 is CASSERGPGANVLTF. CDR3 bases: TGTGCCAGCAGTGAGCGGGGGCCTGGGGCCAACGTCCTGACTTTC.

V usage is TRBV29-1 and J usage is TRBJ1-1, with 7 bases that match TRBD1. The V segment lost 4 bases and the J segment 2 bases; nucleotides outside the gene matches: 4. Looked up from germline, CDR1 is SQVTM and CDR2 is ANQGSEA. CDR3 length: 13 amino acids. The CDR3 spells CSVVDRRNTEAFF. Here the CDR3 DNA reads TGCAGCGTTGTGGACAGGAGAAACACTGAAGCTTTCTTT.

By share, this clone ranks as medium-sized. The rearrangement joins TRBV4-2 to TRBJ1-2; D call uncertain. Germline loops: CDR1 LGHNA, CDR2 YNFKEQ. V gave up 5 bases and J gave up 0 bases, with 19 bases separating them. This CDR3 contains 17 residues. The CDR3 spells CASSSFAGGTTNYGYTF. The CDR3 DNA follows: TGTGCCAGCAGCTCCTTTGCGGGCGGCACAACTAACTATGGCTACACCTTC.

V is TRBV30 and J is TRBJ1-2; D is possibly TRBD1 (5 bases). This CDR3 is 14 amino acids long. Trimming stripped 0 bases from V and 8 bases from J, with 16 bases between. Germline V gene data show CDR1 as GTSNPN and CDR2 as SVGIG (reference sequence). This chain's CDR3 is CAWSVPYRMGGYTF. CDR3 DNA: TGTGCCTGGAGTGTACCCTACAGGATGGGCGGCTACACCTTC.

This clone was observed a single time. The chain is built from TRBV27 and TRBJ2-7, with D hard to call. Trimming took 1 base from V and 0 from J, leaving 7 bases between them. Germline lookup yields CDR1 MNHEY and CDR2 SMNVEV (reference sequence). The CDR3 totals 14 residues. The DNA for the CDR3 is TGTGCCAGCAGTTTATTGAGCGACTCCTACGAGCAGTACTTC. Protein product: CASSLLSDSYEQYF.

In its sample, this clone was seen a few times. The V gene is TRBV2, the J gene TRBJ1-1; the D is unclear. The V end lost 5 bases, the J end lost 2 bases, and 9 bases lay between the germline ends. The germline V gene encodes CDR1 SNHLY and CDR2 FYNNEI. The CDR3 contains 13 residues. The chain's CDR3 is CASSLDSNTEAFF. Here the CDR3 DNA reads TGTGCCAGCAGTCTCGACTCTAACACTGAAGCTTTCTTT.

The V and J genes are TRBV28 and TRBJ1-1; D is possibly TRBD1 (5 bases). Trimming took 10 bases from V and 0 from J, leaving 12 bases between them. CDR1 is MDHEN, CDR2 SYDVKM, per germline. This CDR3 is 13 amino acids long. The CDR3 DNA is TGTGCCACCCTAAGACAGATGAACACTGAAGCTTTCTTT. It translates to CATLRQMNTEAFF.

The gene calls are TRBV11-2 and TRBJ2-1; the D gene is possibly TRBD2 (6 bases). The germline V and J ends were trimmed by 2 bases and 5 bases, with 10 bases remaining between them. Germline CDR1 and CDR2: SGHAT and FQNNGV. This CDR3 is built from 14 residues. CDR3 in amino acids: CASSLYASDNEQFF. The CDR3 DNA follows: TGTGCCAGCAGCTTATACGCTAGCGACAATGAGCAGTTCTTC.

The V call is TRBV6-6, the J call TRBJ2-7, with D maybe TRBD1 (6 bases). Trimming left V 6 bases short and J 5 bases short, with 14 bases between. Germline-derived CDR1 and CDR2 are MNHNY and SVGAGI (reference sequence). This CDR3 is built from 13 residues. DNA for the CDR3: TGTGCCAGCAGAATGACAGGTCTCAACGAGCAGTACTTC. Protein product: CASRMTGLNEQYF.

The chain has TRBV7-2 and TRBJ2-7; D is perhaps TRBD2 (6 bases). Per the germline V gene, CDR1 is SGHTA and CDR2 is FQGNSA. The CDR3 runs to 13 residues. The V end was cut by 5 bases, the J end by 12 bases, with 20 bases between. CDR3 residues: CASSPGLEGIRYF. CDR3 sequence (DNA): TGTGCCAGCAGCCCGGGACTGGAGGGGATCCGGTACTTC.

Points on this clone: A junction end diverges from the germline sequence, so it may reflect a read error. The CDR3 DNA reads as TGTGCCAGCAGTGATACGGACAGGGGGATTATAGTGGGCTTC. It codes for CASSDTDRGIIVGF. The chain couples TRBV25-1 to TRBJ2-7; 10 nucleotides agree with TRBD1. The germline gives CDR1 MGHDK, CDR2 SYGVNS. This CDR3 has 14 amino acids.

CDR3 sequence: CASSPASGPYEQYF. In DNA form, the CDR3 reads TGTGCCAGCTCACCAGCGTCAGGGCCCTACGAGCAGTACTTC. This chain joins TRBV18 and TRBJ2-7, with D maybe TRBD1 (5 bases). The CDR3 length is 14 residues. Trimming pared 2 bases from V and 2 bases from J, leaving 10 bases between. Germline V gives CDR1 KGHSH, CDR2 LQKENI.

This rearrangement joins TRBV19 to TRBJ2-3; TRBD1 might be the D (6 bases). Deletions cut 3 bases from V and 4 bases from J, with 8 bases between. CDR1 LNHDA and CDR2 SQIVND come from the germline V gene (reference sequence). This CDR3 contains 13 residues. The CDR3 nucleotides read TGTGCCAGTAGTATCCAGGGGTCAGATACGCAGTATTTT. Protein: CASSIQGSDTQYF.

This chain links TRBV28 with TRBJ1-2; 8 bases fit TRBD1. The trim removed 3 bases at V and 4 bases at J, leaving 7 bases unmatched. This CDR3 comprises 15 residues. Germline values: CDR1 MDHEN, CDR2 SYDVKM. The CDR3 loop reads CASSFGDRLSYGYTF. The CDR3 DNA sequence: TGTGCCAGCAGTTTTGGGGACAGGCTATCCTATGGCTACACCTTC.

The CDR3 coding sequence is TGTGCCAGCAGTGAATTGGGGAGTACAGATACGCAGTATTTT. It codes for CASSELGSTDTQYF. The chain combines TRBV2 with TRBJ2-3, with TRBD2 as a possible D gene (5 bases). Germline CDR1 reads SNHLY; CDR2 reads FYNNEI. V lost 2 bases and J lost 3, with 9 bases in between. This CDR3 is built from 14 residues.

This clone was picked up a small number of times. The rearrangement links TRBV6-1 to TRBJ1-6; tentative D call: TRBD1 (6 bases). Germline CDR1 and CDR2: MNHNS and SASEGT. The CDR3 sequence is 14 residues long. V shed 3 bases and J shed 10 bases, with 13 bases lying between them. The CDR3, as DNA: TGTGCCAGCAGTGAGTACAGGGATGGCTCACCCCTCCACTTT. Its protein product is CASSEYRDGSPLHF.

About this clone: Other DNA sequences in this sample translate to the same CDR3. The gene calls are TRBV6-1 and TRBJ2-3; 11 bases are a match to TRBD2. Trimming took 2 bases from V and 6 from J; bases not matched to a gene: 4. The CDR3 extends over 15 amino acids. CDR1 is MNHNS, CDR2 SASEGT, per germline. This CDR3 is CASSELAGGPDTQYF. The CDR3 nucleotides read TGTGCCAGCAGTGAATTAGCGGGGGGGCCGGATACGCAGTATTTT.

This clone was seen only once. The chain has TRBV9 and TRBJ1-5; TRBD1 agrees at 7 bases. The ends lost 4 bases at V and 3 bases at J; junction bases unmatched: 4. Per germline, CDR1 SGDLS and CDR2 YYNGEE. The CDR3 totals 14 residues. CDR3 DNA: TGTGCCAGCAGCCTGGGACAGCTCAATCAGCCCCAGCATTTT. Translation: CASSLGQLNQPQHF.